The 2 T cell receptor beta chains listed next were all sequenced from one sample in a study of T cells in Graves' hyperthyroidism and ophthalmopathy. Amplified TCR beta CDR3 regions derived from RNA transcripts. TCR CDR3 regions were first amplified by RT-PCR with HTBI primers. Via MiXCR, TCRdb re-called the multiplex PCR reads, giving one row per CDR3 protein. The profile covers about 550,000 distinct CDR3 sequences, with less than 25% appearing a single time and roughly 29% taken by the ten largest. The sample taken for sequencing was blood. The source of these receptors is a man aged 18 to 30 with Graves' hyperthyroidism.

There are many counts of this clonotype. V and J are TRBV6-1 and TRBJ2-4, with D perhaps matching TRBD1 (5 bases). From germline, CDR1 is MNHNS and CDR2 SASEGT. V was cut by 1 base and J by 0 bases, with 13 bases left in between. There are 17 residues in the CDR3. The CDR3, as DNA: TGTGCCAGCAGTGAAGAGTGGGGCAGTTTAGCCAAAAACATTCAGTACTTC. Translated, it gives CASSEEWGSLAKNIQYF.

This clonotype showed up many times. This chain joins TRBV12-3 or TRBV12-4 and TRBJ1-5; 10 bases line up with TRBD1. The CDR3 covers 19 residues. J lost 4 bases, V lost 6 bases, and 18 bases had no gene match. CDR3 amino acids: CASSLSFRGQGLGNQPQHF. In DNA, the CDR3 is TGTGCCAGCAGCCTTAGCTTCCGGGGACAGGGGTTGGGGAATCAGCCCCAGCATTTT.